This is a list of T cell receptor beta chains from one sample in a study of blood T cell repertoires in COVID-19. Sequencing was performed with immunoSEQ multiplex PCR; in TCRdb, only in-frame clones are kept and a portion is missing. The table shows over 45,000 clones, with roughly 90% occurring only once. The sequenced sample was peripheral blood. These receptors all stem from a woman in her sixties or seventies with active COVID-19. The conserved cysteine and the conserved F or W are not part of the CDR3 here. Fields, in order: V gene, J gene, CDR3 protein.

TRBV27	TRBJ2-7	ASSTTTGVYEQY
TRBV7-2	TRBJ1-3	ASSEGGPISGNTIY
TRBV6-2/TRBV6-3	TRBJ2-1	ASSRTSGGPPGNEQF
TRBV7-2	TRBJ2-7	ASSIRAGSLYEQY
TRBV6-4	TRBJ2-3	ASSEGRGGPRDTQY
TRBV5-6	TRBJ1-5	ASSLGWAGPSNQPQH
TRBV7-3	TRBJ2-1	ASSPVGQGLFDEQF
TRBV19	TRBJ2-2	ASTDRGTGELF
TRBV15	TRBJ1-2	ATSRGMQGANGYT
TRBV9	TRBJ2-7	ASGRGGLGEQY
TRBV15	TRBJ2-1	ATKGQGAEEQF